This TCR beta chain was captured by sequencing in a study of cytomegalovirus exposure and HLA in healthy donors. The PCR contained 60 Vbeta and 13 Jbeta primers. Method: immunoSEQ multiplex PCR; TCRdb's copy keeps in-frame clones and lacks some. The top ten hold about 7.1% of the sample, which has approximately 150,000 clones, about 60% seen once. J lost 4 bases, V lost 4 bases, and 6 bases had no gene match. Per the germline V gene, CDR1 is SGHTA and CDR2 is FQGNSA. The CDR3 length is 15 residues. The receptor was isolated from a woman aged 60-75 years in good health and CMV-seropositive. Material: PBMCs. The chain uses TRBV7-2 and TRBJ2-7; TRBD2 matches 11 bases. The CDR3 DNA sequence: TGTGCCAGCAGCTCCGGACTAGCGGGCTTTTACGAGCAGTACTTC. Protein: CASSSGLAGFYEQYF.